This is a list of T cell receptor beta chains from one sample in a study of blood T cell repertoires in COVID-19. Assay: immunoSEQ multiplex PCR; the TCRdb copy retains only in-frame clones and omits some. The table has a few hundred thousand clones, 86% seen once; the top ten hold around a tenth. Sequenced material: peripheral blood. The receptors shown here come from a middle-aged man who had recovered from COVID-19. CDR3s include the opening cysteine and the closing phenylalanine or tryptophan. Fields, in order: D gene, V gene, J gene, clone size, CDR3 protein, CDR3 DNA. The D gene is left open where the match is weak. Size is stated for part of the rows, as once, few or many counts, or as a class when the clone is expanded.

d_gene: TRBD1
v_gene: TRBV9
j_gene: TRBJ2-7
abundance: NA
CDR3aa: CASSGGQGAREQYF
CDR3nt: TGTGCCAGCAGCGGGGGACAGGGGGCGCGAGAGCAGTACTTC

d_gene: TRBD2
v_gene: TRBV6-2/TRBV6-3
j_gene: TRBJ2-7
abundance: NA
CDR3aa: CASSYKERGSKQYF
CDR3nt: TGTGCCAGCAGTTACAAGGAGCGGGGGAGTAAACAGTACTTC

d_gene: TRBD2
v_gene: TRBV10-1
j_gene: TRBJ2-3
abundance: NA
CDR3aa: CASSQGLAGGRDGTDTQYF
CDR3nt: TGCGCCAGCAGCCAGGGACTAGCGGGGGGCCGAGACGGCACAGATACGCAGTATTTT

d_gene: NA
v_gene: TRBV4-1
j_gene: TRBJ1-5
abundance: NA
CDR3aa: CASSQAEGQPQHF
CDR3nt: TGCGCCAGCAGCCAAGCTGAGGGACAGCCCCAGCATTTT

d_gene: TRBD2
v_gene: TRBV24-1
j_gene: TRBJ2-2
abundance: NA
CDR3aa: CATSASGLAGVPAGELFF
CDR3nt: TGTGCCACCAGTGCCTCGGGACTAGCGGGAGTTCCCGCCGGGGAGCTGTTTTTT

d_gene: TRBD2
v_gene: TRBV7-2
j_gene: TRBJ2-3
abundance: NA
CDR3aa: CASSSRPHLAGTTDTQYF
CDR3nt: TGTGCCAGCAGCTCTAGACCTCATCTAGCGGGGACAACAGATACGCAGTATTTT

d_gene: TRBD2
v_gene: TRBV7-2
j_gene: TRBJ2-1
abundance: once
CDR3aa: CASSPLWRGGGNEQFF
CDR3nt: TGTGCCAGCAGCCCCCTCTGGCGGGGGGGCGGAAATGAGCAGTTCTTC

d_gene: NA
v_gene: TRBV14
j_gene: TRBJ1-4
abundance: NA
CDR3aa: CASSRRRSEKLFF
CDR3nt: TGTGCCAGCAGCCGCCGGAGGAGTGAAAAACTGTTTTTT

d_gene: NA
v_gene: TRBV29-1
j_gene: TRBJ2-2
abundance: NA
CDR3aa: CSARDTGDTGELFF
CDR3nt: TGCAGCGCCAGGGATACGGGGGACACCGGGGAGCTGTTTTTT

d_gene: TRBD2
v_gene: TRBV6-2/TRBV6-3
j_gene: TRBJ2-3
abundance: NA
CDR3aa: CASSQSTSGLTDTQYF
CDR3nt: TGTGCCAGCAGTCAATCGACTAGCGGCCTCACAGATACGCAGTATTTT

d_gene: NA
v_gene: TRBV6-2/TRBV6-3
j_gene: TRBJ2-7
abundance: NA
CDR3aa: CASSYQGYEQYF
CDR3nt: TGTGCCAGCAGTTACCAGGGCTACGAGCAGTACTTC

d_gene: NA
v_gene: TRBV18
j_gene: TRBJ2-7
abundance: NA
CDR3aa: CASSQGSTYEQYF
CDR3nt: TGTGCCAGCTCTCAGGGATCGACCTACGAGCAGTACTTC

d_gene: NA
v_gene: TRBV7-2
j_gene: TRBJ1-1
abundance: NA
CDR3aa: CASSFRVVTEAFF
CDR3nt: TGTGCCAGCAGCTTCAGGGTGGTCACTGAAGCTTTCTTT

d_gene: NA
v_gene: TRBV2
j_gene: TRBJ1-5
abundance: NA
CDR3aa: CASSEERGSLNQPQHF
CDR3nt: TGTGCCAGCAGTGAAGAAAGGGGGTCCCTCAATCAGCCCCAGCATTTT

d_gene: TRBD1
v_gene: TRBV3-1/TRBV3-2
j_gene: TRBJ1-1
abundance: once
CDR3aa: CASSPGTVNTEAFF
CDR3nt: TGTGCCAGCAGCCCGGGGACAGTGAACACTGAAGCTTTCTTT

d_gene: NA
v_gene: TRBV5-1
j_gene: TRBJ1-6
abundance: NA
CDR3aa: CASSQQGLFNSPLHF
CDR3nt: TGCGCCAGCAGCCAGCAGGGTTTGTTTAATTCACCCCTCCACTTT

d_gene: NA
v_gene: TRBV4-1
j_gene: TRBJ2-7
abundance: NA
CDR3aa: CASSRVAVSYEQYF
CDR3nt: TGCGCCAGCAGCCGGGTAGCGGTCTCCTACGAGCAGTACTTC

d_gene: TRBD1
v_gene: TRBV27
j_gene: TRBJ2-4
abundance: NA
CDR3aa: CATITGGFQYF
CDR3nt: TGTGCCACCATCACAGGGGGCTTTCAGTACTTC

d_gene: NA
v_gene: TRBV6-2/TRBV6-3
j_gene: TRBJ2-1
abundance: NA
CDR3aa: CASSYGSPTSPHEQFF
CDR3nt: TGTGCCAGCAGTTACGGGTCCCCGACAAGCCCCCATGAGCAGTTCTTC

d_gene: NA
v_gene: TRBV9
j_gene: TRBJ1-3
abundance: NA
CDR3aa: CASSVDPLGGWAGNTIYF
CDR3nt: TGTGCCAGCAGCGTGGACCCCTTGGGGGGGTGGGCTGGAAACACCATATATTTT

d_gene: TRBD1
v_gene: TRBV6-6
j_gene: TRBJ1-4
abundance: NA
CDR3aa: CASSDRELFF
CDR3nt: TGTGCCAGCAGTGACAGGGAACTGTTTTTT

d_gene: TRBD1
v_gene: TRBV12-3/TRBV12-4
j_gene: TRBJ1-6
abundance: NA
CDR3aa: CASTYRGSPLHF
CDR3nt: TGTGCCAGCACCTACAGGGGTTCACCCCTCCACTTT

d_gene: NA
v_gene: TRBV10-3
j_gene: TRBJ1-4
abundance: few
CDR3aa: CAISDPGLEKLFF
CDR3nt: TGTGCCATCAGCGACCCGGGACTTGAAAAACTGTTTTTT

d_gene: NA
v_gene: TRBV16
j_gene: TRBJ1-2
abundance: NA
CDR3aa: CASSPQYGYTF
CDR3nt: TGTGCCAGCAGTCCTCAGTATGGCTACACCTTC

d_gene: NA
v_gene: TRBV9
j_gene: TRBJ2-7
abundance: NA
CDR3aa: CASSDPGEQYF
CDR3nt: TGTGCCAGCAGCGACCCCGGGGAGCAGTACTTC

d_gene: TRBD2
v_gene: TRBV4-1
j_gene: TRBJ2-4
abundance: once
CDR3aa: CASSPAGRVRTAKNIQYF
CDR3nt: TGCGCCAGCAGCCCGGCGGGGAGGGTTCGTACTGCCAAAAACATTCAGTACTTC

d_gene: TRBD1
v_gene: TRBV27
j_gene: TRBJ2-7
abundance: NA
CDR3aa: CASSLSLDRGRHEQYF
CDR3nt: TGTGCCAGCAGTTTATCGTTGGACAGGGGGCGACACGAGCAGTACTTC

d_gene: NA
v_gene: TRBV11-2
j_gene: TRBJ1-1
abundance: NA
CDR3aa: CASSPQGRVGAFF
CDR3nt: TGTGCCAGCAGCCCCCAGGGCAGGGTGGGAGCTTTCTTT

d_gene: NA
v_gene: TRBV5-4
j_gene: TRBJ2-3
abundance: NA
CDR3aa: CASSFQVSTDTQYF
CDR3nt: TGTGCCAGCAGCTTCCAGGTTAGCACAGATACGCAGTATTTT

d_gene: TRBD2
v_gene: TRBV30
j_gene: TRBJ2-1
abundance: NA
CDR3aa: CAWSLAGGSEQFF
CDR3nt: TGTGCCTGGAGTTTGGCGGGAGGCAGTGAGCAGTTCTTC

d_gene: TRBD2
v_gene: TRBV10-1
j_gene: TRBJ2-7
abundance: NA
CDR3aa: CASSASGKTYEQYF
CDR3nt: TGCGCCAGCAGTGCCAGCGGGAAAACCTACGAGCAGTACTTC

d_gene: TRBD1
v_gene: TRBV5-1
j_gene: TRBJ1-1
abundance: NA
CDR3aa: CASSIRDRGRTEAFF
CDR3nt: TGCGCCAGCAGCATCAGGGACAGGGGTAGGACTGAAGCTTTCTTT

d_gene: NA
v_gene: TRBV3-1/TRBV3-2
j_gene: TRBJ1-1
abundance: NA
CDR3aa: CASSQDWLATAFF
CDR3nt: TGTGCCAGCAGCCAAGATTGGTTGGCCACGGCTTTCTTT

d_gene: NA
v_gene: TRBV9
j_gene: TRBJ2-6
abundance: NA
CDR3aa: CASSVSGGVYDSGANVLTF
CDR3nt: TGTGCCAGCAGCGTGTCTGGAGGGGTGTACGACTCTGGGGCCAACGTCCTGACTTTC

d_gene: NA
v_gene: TRBV19
j_gene: TRBJ2-2
abundance: once
CDR3aa: CASSTGVNTGELFF
CDR3nt: TGTGCCAGTAGTACAGGGGTGAACACCGGGGAGCTGTTTTTT

d_gene: NA
v_gene: TRBV5-6
j_gene: TRBJ1-1
abundance: NA
CDR3aa: CASSPSPVRYTEAFF
CDR3nt: TGTGCCAGCAGCCCCTCTCCTGTCCGTTACACTGAAGCTTTCTTT

d_gene: NA
v_gene: TRBV11-2
j_gene: TRBJ1-3
abundance: once
CDR3aa: CASSLGHLSSGNTIYF
CDR3nt: TGTGCCAGCAGCTTAGGACACCTCTCCTCTGGAAACACCATATATTTT

d_gene: TRBD1
v_gene: TRBV7-2
j_gene: TRBJ2-7
abundance: NA
CDR3aa: CASRNIPGQATYEQYF
CDR3nt: TGTGCCAGCAGAAACATTCCGGGACAGGCGACTTACGAGCAGTACTTC

d_gene: TRBD1
v_gene: TRBV10-2
j_gene: TRBJ1-6
abundance: NA
CDR3aa: CASRQRQGYNSPLHF
CDR3nt: TGCGCCAGCAGACAAAGACAGGGTTATAATTCACCCCTCCACTTT

d_gene: TRBD1
v_gene: TRBV10-3
j_gene: TRBJ2-3
abundance: NA
CDR3aa: CAISDGTGGRIGTDTQYF
CDR3nt: TGTGCCATCAGTGACGGGACAGGGGGCAGAATCGGCACAGATACGCAGTATTTT

d_gene: NA
v_gene: TRBV7-2
j_gene: TRBJ2-7
abundance: NA
CDR3aa: CASSFRGSSYEQYF
CDR3nt: TGTGCCAGCAGCTTTAGGGGATCCTCCTACGAGCAGTACTTC

d_gene: TRBD1
v_gene: TRBV27
j_gene: TRBJ1-5
abundance: NA
CDR3aa: CASSGTVNQPQHF
CDR3nt: TGTGCCAGCAGTGGGACAGTGAATCAGCCCCAGCATTTT

d_gene: NA
v_gene: TRBV7-8
j_gene: TRBJ2-3
abundance: NA
CDR3aa: CASSLFASGTDTQYF
CDR3nt: TGTGCCAGCAGCTTATTTGCCAGCGGCACAGATACGCAGTATTTT

d_gene: NA
v_gene: TRBV20-1
j_gene: TRBJ2-4
abundance: NA
CDR3aa: CSAEVKDIQYF
CDR3nt: TGCAGTGCCGAGGTAAAGGACATTCAGTACTTC

d_gene: TRBD2
v_gene: TRBV13
j_gene: TRBJ2-7
abundance: NA
CDR3aa: CASSLVPPKGREGEQYF
CDR3nt: TGTGCCAGCAGCTTAGTACCCCCTAAGGGCAGGGAGGGCGAGCAGTACTTC